What follows is one T cell receptor beta chain and its context. What it binds is unknown. This CDR3 region has 13 residues. Looked up from germline, CDR1 is SGHRS and CDR2 is YFSETQ. This sample stems from a study of CXCR3-negative and CXCR3-positive naive CD8 T cells. Whole-study results and caveats: The TRB CDR3s that CXCR3-positive naive cells carried were more hydrophobic than those of CXCR3-negative naive cells. Fresh PBMCs were used in most assays, and CXCR3 expression partially decreased after cryopreservation. Much lower diversity was found in memory CD8+ cells, while both naive subsets had comparably high diversity.

The authors prepared UMI-labeled TRB cDNA libraries by 5' RACE. One entry per CDR3 protein, without DNA, is what TCRdb gives after re-calling the 5' RACE reads. This table holds some 53,000 distinct CDR3 sequences. This TCR was sampled from a human donor in good health. Some clones in this sample may be carry-over from other donors' samples. J is TRBJ1-1 and V is TRBV5-1; the TCRdb D gene call, TRBD1, has no DNA to confirm it. The sample taken for sequencing was naive CXCR3+ CD8+ T cells from blood. This sample's subset: CD45RO-CCR7+CD27+CD95- naive CD8+ T cells expressing CXCR3 (TNR3+). The CDR3 loop is CASSGAGGAEAFF.